The entry below describes one T cell receptor beta chain. Its antigen remains unidentified. Per-base qualities were not stored, and no clone one base away is much larger. The Qiagen DNeasy kit was used to extract genomic DNA both from unsorted PBMCs and from the negatively selected CD4+ and CD8+ fractions. TCR beta CDR3 regions were subjected to amplification by immunoSEQ multiplex PCR with primers that anneal to V and J segments. A synthetic immune receptor repertoire was used to minimize amplification bias, and remaining bias was computationally removed after sequencing. As for the original processing: Repertoire diversity was quantified as the Shannon entropy index using custom Python scripts. Unsorted, CD4+ and CD8+ repertoires were analyzed separately, except in combined analyses where CD4+ and CD8+ sequences were merged in silico. A clone was considered expanded if an increase in frequency of at least 2-fold after treatment relative to C1D1 was found, and a pseudocount of 0.5 was applied to clones undetected at baseline. Clones with 0 or 1 copy at C1D1 were defined as singleton clones, while clones with 2 or more copies were defined as non-singleton clones. Clones expanded in unsorted samples were assigned a CD4+, CD8+ or unknown annotation through matching of protein sequences in sorted samples from the same patient. Wilcoxon tests on paired samples were used to test changes in diversity from C1D1 to C4D1. Not all clones reach the TCRdb copy of this immuneACCESS table, which keeps in-frame sequences only. Checked studies attribute under half of the gap to unresolved V genes and leave the rest unexplained. D and trimming come from the DNA, and the V and J calls and clone size come from that table. In all, the sample holds about 97,000 clones, and roughly 88% of those were seen once. The ten largest clonotypes hold 12% of the sample.

This sample was included in a study of PD-1 blockade in classical Hodgkin lymphoma (TCRdb year 2020). The study in broad terms: Nivolumab dosing was 3 mg/kg intravenously every 2 weeks, continuing until either disease progression or unacceptable toxicity. A peripheral blood immune signature of response to PD-1 blockade in classical Hodgkin lymphoma was defined using TCR beta sequencing and CyTOF.

What the research found in general, with its limitations: Lower diversity was seen in patients whose nivolumab began less than 1 year after ASCT, and these patients were left out of later analyses so that immune reconstitution would not confound the results. By C4D1, a significant rise was seen in CD4+ TCR diversity but not in CD8+ TCR diversity (p=0.0027 vs p=0.16), and the rise was most apparent among complete responders (p=0.02). The study covered only a single clinical trial cohort, and the causes of the repertoire differences, possibly disease activity or prior therapy, were still not defined. Baseline TCR diversity was reported as lower in newly diagnosed patients than in healthy donors, and lower still in relapsed/refractory patients. Trial patients achieving complete response had baseline diversity similar to newly diagnosed patients, whereas partial responders and progressors had significantly lower diversity.

Read against the paper, the sample's time point label means: cycle 1 day 1 (C1D1), immediately before nivolumab initiation. Every trial patient had relapsed following autologous stem cell transplantation, and prior brentuximab vedotin exposure was what differed among cohorts A, B and C. The trial cohort comprised fewer than 65 patients with relapsed/refractory classical Hodgkin lymphoma whose best overall responses were complete response, partial response or progressive disease. Trial patients were treated with single-agent nivolumab in the multi-cohort phase II CheckMate 205 trial. An independent review committee assessed best overall response by applying the 2007 International Working Group response criteria. Trial PBMCs were obtained immediately prior to nivolumab initiation (C1D1) and on therapy at cycle 2 day 1 and cycle 4 day 1. After peripheral blood was drawn into 8 mL Vacutainer Cell Preparation Tubes, PBMCs were isolated by centrifugation and then cryopreserved.

Taken from the germline V gene, the CDR1 and CDR2 loops are SGHVS and FNYEAQ. There are 14 amino acids in the CDR3, from cysteine to phenylalanine inclusive. Only the CDR3 portion is preserved as DNA: 42 bases, with reading frame beginning at the first base. V is cut by 3 bases and J by 2 bases, and the space between the germline ends is 11 bases. The sequence came from a human donor with classical Hodgkin lymphoma. The sequenced sample was peripheral blood mononuclear cells (PBMCs), obtained at baseline. The receptor chain draws on TRBV7-6 and TRBJ2-7; the D gene lacks a confident call. The base sequence is TGTGCCAGCAGCTTTTTTTCTGGGGCCTACGAGCAGTACTTC. This translates into CASSFFSGAYEQYF.